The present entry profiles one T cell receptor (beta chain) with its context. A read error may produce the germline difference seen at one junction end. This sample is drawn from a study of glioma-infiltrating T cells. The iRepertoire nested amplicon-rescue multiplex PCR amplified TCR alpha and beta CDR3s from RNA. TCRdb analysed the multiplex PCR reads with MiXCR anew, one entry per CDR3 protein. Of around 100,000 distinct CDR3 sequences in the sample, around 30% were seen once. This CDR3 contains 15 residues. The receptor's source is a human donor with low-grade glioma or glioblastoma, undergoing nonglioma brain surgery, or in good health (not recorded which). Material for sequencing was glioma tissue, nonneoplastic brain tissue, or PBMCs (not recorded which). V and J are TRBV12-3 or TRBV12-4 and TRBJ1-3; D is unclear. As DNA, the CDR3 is TGTGCCAGCAGTATAAGGCCTACCTTTGGAAGCACCATATATTTT. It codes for CASSIRPTFGSTIYF.